One and the same sample provided the 30 T cell receptor beta chains below, sequenced in a study of shared clonotypes between healthy human individuals. Using immunoSEQ multiplex PCR, the repertoire was profiled, and TCRdb retains in-frame clones only, with some absent. The data hold over 2 million clones, with around 93% observed a single time. Input material: naive CD4+ T cells from PBMCs. Subset of the sample: CD45RA+ positively selected. The receptors come from a man younger than 35 in good health. Some clones in this sample may be carry-over from other donors' samples.

The J gene is TRBJ2-7, the V gene TRBV5-1, with D perhaps matching TRBD1 (7 bases). The germline gives CDR1 SGHRS, CDR2 YFSETQ. CDR3 length equals 16 residues. V gave up 0 bases and J gave up 6 bases, with 19 bases separating them. The chain's CDR3 is CASSLVPQGGRREQYF. In DNA form, the CDR3 reads TGCGCCAGCAGCTTGGTACCCCAGGGGGGCCGTCGCGAGCAGTACTTC.

V and J are TRBV5-1 and TRBJ2-2; 7 positions agree with TRBD1. Germline V gene data show CDR1 as SGHRS and CDR2 as YFSETQ. CDR3 length: 16 residues. V lost 3 bases to trimming and J lost 4 bases; unmatched junction nucleotides: 9. CDR3 sequence (DNA): TGCGCCAGCAGCTCCACCAGACAGGGTAGCACCGGGGAGCTGTTTTTT. Residues: CASSSTRQGSTGELFF.

This clone was observed once. This rearrangement joins TRBV5-1 to TRBJ2-1; 8 nucleotides match TRBD1. The ends lost 5 bases at V and 2 bases at J; junction bases unmatched: 3. CDR3 length: 14 residues. Germline values: CDR1 SGHRS, CDR2 YFSETQ. The CDR3 DNA reads as TGCGCCAGCAGTCAGGGGGCAGCCTACAATGAGCAGTTCTTC. Its protein product is CASSQGAAYNEQFF.

J is TRBJ2-2 and V is TRBV19, with D possibly matching TRBD2 (6 bases). The germline V and J ends were trimmed by 3 bases and 7 bases, with 18 bases remaining between them. Per germline, CDR1 LNHDA and CDR2 SQIVND (reference sequence). The CDR3 has 16 amino acids. For the CDR3, the DNA is TGTGCCAGTAGTATCGGTACTAGCCACGTCGGCGGGGAGCTGTTTTTT. It encodes CASSIGTSHVGGELFF.

The V gene is TRBV5-5, the J gene TRBJ1-2; D gene uncertain. Germline V gene lookup returns CDR1 SGHKS and CDR2 YYEKEE (reference sequence). The CDR3 contains 13 residues. V was shortened by 1 base and J by 4 bases, with 8 bases between the two germline ends. CDR3 in amino acids: CASSLTEFYGYTF. CDR3 nucleotides: TGTGCCAGCAGCTTGACCGAATTCTATGGCTACACCTTC. Looking up the rest from reference TRBV5-5 and TRBJ1-2 gives the full variable domain: DAGVTQSPTHLIKTRGQQVTLRCSPISGHKSVSWYQQVLGQGPQFIFQYYEKEERGRGNFPDRFSARQFPNYSSELNVNALLLGDSALYLCASSLTEFYGYTFGSGTRLTVV.

The chain joins TRBV27 to TRBJ1-2; D ambiguous. The CDR3 sequence is 13 residues long. Germline-derived CDR1 and CDR2 are MNHEY and SMNVEV (reference sequence). V was pared by 4 bases and J by 1 base, with 7 bases between. As DNA, the CDR3 is TGTGCCAGCAGTTCCGTAAATAACTATGGCTACACCTTC. It codes for CASSSVNNYGYTF.

The chain combines TRBV4-3 with TRBJ2-7; 10 bases align to TRBD1. The CDR3 spans 18 residues. Germline values: CDR1 LGHNA, CDR2 YSLEER. After removal of 0 bases from V and 3 bases from J, the junction contained 11 bases not matched to a gene. CDR3 sequence: CASSQDLLPGTGDYEQYF. The CDR3 nucleotides read TGCGCCAGCAGCCAAGACCTACTTCCCGGGACAGGGGACTACGAGCAGTACTTC.

This sequence joins TRBV7-3 and TRBJ1-1, with 9 bases fitting TRBD1. Germline CDR1 is SGHTA and CDR2 is FQGTGA. V was pared by 5 bases and J by 3 bases, with 4 bases of the junction left unmatched. This CDR3 has 14 amino acids. The CDR3 sequence: CASSPTGGDTEAFF. The CDR3 bases are TGTGCCAGCAGCCCGACAGGGGGGGACACTGAAGCTTTCTTT.

This clone was counted once. The gene calls are TRBV7-9 and TRBJ1-2; D not certain. Per the germline V gene, CDR1 is SEHNR and CDR2 is FQNEAQ (reference sequence). This CDR3 is 16 amino acids long. The V and J ends lost 3 bases and 0 bases respectively, with 14 bases between them. Here the CDR3 DNA reads TGTGCCAGCAGCTTCCCCTGGGCGAATACTAACTATGGCTACACCTTC. Translated, it gives CASSFPWANTNYGYTF.

V usage is TRBV4-1 and J usage is TRBJ2-2; 10 positions agree with TRBD2. Germline CDR1 is MGHRA and CDR2 is YSYEKL. The CDR3 sequence is 17 residues long. J lost 6 bases, V lost 1 base, and 8 bases had no gene match. The CDR3 loop is CASSQGGSGRAPGELFF. The CDR3 DNA reads as TGCGCCAGCAGCCAAGGAGGCAGCGGGAGGGCCCCCGGGGAGCTGTTTTTT.

The V and J genes are TRBV7-3 and TRBJ2-1; TRBD1 is a possible D gene (5 bases). V dropped 2 bases and J dropped 7 bases, with 15 bases sitting between them. CDR1 and CDR2 (germline): SGHTA, FQGTGA. The CDR3 loop spans 15 amino acids. CDR3 region: CASSLARALNNEQFF. As DNA, the CDR3 is TGTGCCAGCAGCTTAGCCAGGGCTCTGAATAATGAGCAGTTCTTC.

This clone has just one count. The genes are TRBV28 and TRBJ2-1; either TRBD1 or TRBD2 may fit D (7 bases each). This CDR3 has 16 residues. The V and J ends lost 7 bases and 9 bases respectively, with 25 bases between them. Germline V lookup: CDR1 MDHEN, CDR2 SYDVKM. The CDR3 spells CASTRSGTEKMGEQFF. The CDR3 nucleotides are TGTGCCAGCACTCGGAGCGGGACAGAAAAAATGGGTGAGCAGTTCTTC. The entire variable domain, with the rest obtained from reference TRBV28 and TRBJ2-1, is as follows: DVKVTQSSRYLVKRTGEKVFLECVQDMDHENMFWYRQDPGLGLRLIYFSYDVKMKEKGDIPEGYSVSREKKERFSLILESASTNQTSMYLCASTRSGTEKMGEQFFGPGTRLTVL.

The table lists this clone with a few counts. Other nucleotide sequences in the sample specify the same CDR3. CDR3 in amino acids: CASSLLATEAFF. CDR3 bases: TGTGCCAGCAGTTTATTGGCCACTGAAGCTTTCTTT. J is TRBJ1-1 and V is TRBV28; no definite D call. Germline CDR1 MDHEN, CDR2 SYDVKM. V shed 1 base and J shed 4 bases, with 4 bases lying between them. There are 12 residues in the CDR3.

This clone was detected once. V usage is TRBV7-9 and J usage is TRBJ1-1, with D maybe TRBD1 (5 bases). V shed 5 bases and J shed 0 bases, with 16 bases lying between them. The CDR3 length is 16 residues. Germline values: CDR1 SEHNR, CDR2 FQNEAQ (reference sequence). CDR3 sequence reads: CASSPQGVVVNTEAFF. Written as DNA, the CDR3 is TGTGCCAGCAGCCCCCAGGGAGTCGTCGTGAACACTGAAGCTTTCTTT.

J is TRBJ2-3 and V is TRBV13, with D possibly being TRBD2 (5 bases). Trimming took 5 bases from V and 0 from J, leaving 12 bases between them. The length of the CDR3 is 15 residues. Germline V gene lookup returns CDR1 PRHDT and CDR2 FYEKMQ (reference sequence). DNA for the CDR3: TGTGCCAGCAGCCCAAGAGGGCTGAGCACAGATACGCAGTATTTT. It translates to CASSPRGLSTDTQYF. Supplemented by reference TRBV13 and TRBJ2-3, the full variable domain reads AAGVIQSPRHLIKEKRETATLKCYPIPRHDTVYWYQQGPGQDPQFLISFYEKMQSDKGSIPDRFSAQQFSDYHSELNMSSLELGDSALYFCASSPRGLSTDTQYFGPGTRLTVL.

The rearrangement joins TRBV4-1 to TRBJ2-1, with a tentative D call TRBD1 (5 bases). Looked up from germline, CDR1 is MGHRA and CDR2 is YSYEKL. V was cut by 6 bases and J by 6 bases, with 12 bases left in between. The CDR3 extends over 13 amino acids. Here the CDR3 reads CASRGLGPNEQFF. The CDR3 DNA follows: TGCGCCAGCAGGGGGCTAGGGCCCAATGAGCAGTTCTTC.

The V gene is TRBV9, the J gene TRBJ2-3, with unresolved D. The CDR3 sequence is 13 residues long. Germline V gene sequence: CDR1 SGDLS, CDR2 YYNGEE. V lost 0 bases, J lost 6 bases, and 8 bases lay in between. CDR3 DNA: TGTGCCAGCAGCGTAGTACGAGGTGATACGCAGTATTTT. This sequence encodes CASSVVRGDTQYF. The full variable domain, in which reference TRBV9 and TRBJ2-3 provide the parts outside the CDR3, is DSGVTQTPKHLITATGQRVTLRCSPRSGDLSVYWYQQSLDQGLQFLIQYYNGEERAKGNILERFSAQQFPDLHSELNLSSLELGDSALYFCASSVVRGDTQYFGPGTRLTVL.

The rearrangement joins TRBV2 to TRBJ2-5; D is undetermined. This CDR3 is 15 amino acids long. Germline assignment: CDR1 SNHLY and CDR2 FYNNEI. Trimming pared 8 bases from V and 2 bases from J, leaving 18 bases between. CDR3 sequence: CASRDRTLPQETQYF. CDR3 nucleotides: TGTGCCAGCCGAGATAGGACGTTACCTCAAGAGACCCAGTACTTC.

Here the CDR3 reads CASSLRTGGEAEAFF. The CDR3 DNA follows: TGTGCCAGCAGCTTAAGGACAGGGGGCGAGGCTGAAGCTTTCTTT. This chain connects TRBV7-9 to TRBJ1-1, with 11 nucleotides matching TRBD1. This CDR3 comprises 15 residues. The junction had 5 bases not matched to a gene; V was cut back by 2 bases and J by 6 bases. CDR1 is SEHNR and CDR2 is FQNEAQ in the germline V gene (reference sequence). The whole variable domain, remainder taken from reference TRBV7-9 and TRBJ1-1, is DTGVSQNPRHKITKRGQNVTFRCDPISEHNRLYWYRQTLGQGPEFLTYFQNEAQLEKSRLLSDRFSAERPKGSFSTLEIQRTEQGDSAMYLCASSLRTGGEAEAFFGQGTRLTVV.

Turning to this clone: Other DNA sequences in this sample translate to the same CDR3. This sequence joins TRBV6-5 and TRBJ1-1; D may be TRBD1 (6 bases). This CDR3 spans 14 amino acids. Germline lookup yields CDR1 MNHEY and CDR2 SVGAGI. Trimming stripped 0 bases from V and 1 base from J, with 6 bases between. The CDR3 DNA sequence: TGTGCCAGCAGTTACTCCAGGGGGAACACTGAAGCTTTCTTT. This codes for CASSYSRGNTEAFF.

The chain recombines TRBV29-1 with TRBJ1-6, with TRBD1 matching over 8 bases. The length of the CDR3 is 18 residues. Germline V CDR1 and CDR2: SQVTM, ANQGSEA. CDR3 region: CGAAFLNRTGRDNSPLHF. The CDR3 DNA reads as TGCGGCGCAGCGTTTTTAAACCGGACAGGGAGGGATAATTCACCCCTCCACTTT.

The J gene is TRBJ1-5, the V gene TRBV7-8, with D perhaps TRBD1 (5 bases). The V gene lost 5 bases and the J gene lost 0 bases, with 11 bases spanning the gap. The germline V gene has CDR1 SGHVS and CDR2 FQNEAQ. The CDR3 contains 15 residues. For the CDR3, the DNA is TGTGCCAGCAGCCCGACAGATTATAGCAATCAGCCCCAGCATTTT. Translating gives CASSPTDYSNQPQHF. The full variable domain, in which reference TRBV7-8 and TRBJ1-5 provide the parts outside the CDR3, is GAGVSQSPRYKVAKRGQDVALRCDPISGHVSLFWYQQALGQGPEFLTYFQNEAQLDKSGLPSDRFFAERPEGSVSTLKIQRTQQEDSAVYLCASSPTDYSNQPQHFGDGTRLSIL.

V and J are TRBV23-1 and TRBJ1-1; D ambiguous. TRBV23-1 is marked as an open reading frame, function uncertain. Trimming left V 8 bases short and J 7 bases short, with 11 bases between. The CDR3 sequence is 11 residues long. Here the CDR3 DNA reads TGCGCCAGCGGGCAAAGGAATGAAGCTTTCTTT. Its translation: CASGQRNEAFF.

This clone turned up a few times. Other nucleotide sequences from this sample produce the same CDR3. The V gene is TRBV7-3, the J gene TRBJ1-1; weak D call: TRBD1 (5 bases). CDR3 size: 13 residues. Per germline, CDR1 SGHTA and CDR2 FQGTGA. The ends were cut back, 4 bases at V and 1 base at J, with 7 bases in the middle. The CDR3 DNA follows: TGTGCCAGCAGCTACGGACAGAACACTGAAGCTTTCTTT. Its protein is CASSYGQNTEAFF.

The chain has TRBV10-1 and TRBJ2-1; the D gene is possibly TRBD1 (6 bases). Trimming cost V 0 bases and J 4 bases, with 13 bases left between them. Germline V CDR1 and CDR2: WNHNN, SYGVQD (reference sequence). The CDR3 runs 16 residues. CDR3 residues: CASSESFGTPYNEQFF. As DNA, the CDR3 is TGCGCCAGCAGTGAGTCTTTCGGGACACCGTACAATGAGCAGTTCTTC.

V is TRBV2 and J is TRBJ2-1; tentatively, D is TRBD2 (6 bases). CDR1 SNHLY and CDR2 FYNNEI come from the germline V gene. The CDR3 consists of 15 residues. Trimming took 5 bases from V and 4 from J, leaving 15 bases between them. In DNA form, the CDR3 reads TGTGCCAGCAGTAGGGAACTAGCATCTTACAATGAGCAGTTCTTC. Its translation: CASSRELASYNEQFF. Full variable domain (rest looked up from reference TRBV2 and TRBJ2-1): EPEVTQTPSHQVTQMGQEVILRCVPISNHLYFYWYRQILGQKVEFLVSFYNNEISEKSEIFDDQFSVERPDGSNFTLKIRSTKLEDSAMYFCASSRELASYNEQFFGPGTRLTVL.

The chain has TRBV7-9 and TRBJ2-3, with D possibly TRBD1 on 5 matching bases. With 7 bases removed from V and 2 bases from J, the gap between germline ends came to 16 bases. The germline V gene has CDR1 SEHNR and CDR2 FQNEAQ (reference sequence). This CDR3 has 15 residues. The CDR3 loop reads CASINSIGATDTQYF. Written as DNA, the CDR3 is TGTGCCAGCATCAACAGTATTGGGGCCACAGATACGCAGTATTTT.

This chain connects TRBV28 to TRBJ2-7, with 8 bases that match TRBD2. The V segment lost 6 bases and the J segment 0 bases; nucleotides outside the gene matches: 7. Germline V gene data show CDR1 as MDHEN and CDR2 as SYDVKM. The CDR3 length is 15 residues. CDR3 nucleotide sequence: TGTGCCAGCAGAACTTCCGGGACTAGCTCCTACGAGCAGTACTTC. Its protein is CASRTSGTSSYEQYF.

The CDR3 sequence: CSVAGHELQNTIYF. The CDR3 DNA is TGCAGCGTGGCCGGGCACGAATTGCAGAACACCATATATTTT. The genes are TRBV29-1 and TRBJ1-3; D not certain. The germline CDR1 and CDR2 sequences are SQVTM and ANQGSEA. V gave up 6 bases and J gave up 7 bases, with 19 bases separating them. CDR3 length: 14 residues.

The J gene is TRBJ1-5, the V gene TRBV18; possible D gene TRBD1, 5 bases. Germline V gene sequence: CDR1 KGHSH, CDR2 LQKENI. Trimming took off 4 bases at V and 0 bases at J, with 13 bases between the two ends. The CDR3 spans 16 residues. The CDR3 protein is CASSLLQEHSNQPQHF. DNA of the CDR3: TGTGCCAGCTCACTACTACAGGAACATAGCAATCAGCCCCAGCATTTT.